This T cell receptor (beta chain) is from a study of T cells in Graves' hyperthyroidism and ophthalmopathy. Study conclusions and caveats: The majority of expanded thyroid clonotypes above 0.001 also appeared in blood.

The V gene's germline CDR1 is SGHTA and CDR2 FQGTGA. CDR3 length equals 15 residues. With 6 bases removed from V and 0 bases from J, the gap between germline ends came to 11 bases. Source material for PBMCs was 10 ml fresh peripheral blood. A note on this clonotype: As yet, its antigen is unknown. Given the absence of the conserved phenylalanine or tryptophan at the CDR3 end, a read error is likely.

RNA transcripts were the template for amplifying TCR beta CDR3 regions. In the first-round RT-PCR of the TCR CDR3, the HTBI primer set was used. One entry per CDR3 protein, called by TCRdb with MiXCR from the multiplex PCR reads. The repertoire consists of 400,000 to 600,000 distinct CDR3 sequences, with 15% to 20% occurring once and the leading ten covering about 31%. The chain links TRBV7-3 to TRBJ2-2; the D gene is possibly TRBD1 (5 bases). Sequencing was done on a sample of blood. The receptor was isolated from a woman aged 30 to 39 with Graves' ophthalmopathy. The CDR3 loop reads CASRKGIANTGELFC. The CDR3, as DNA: TGTGCCAGCAGAAAGGGGATCGCGAACACCGGGGAGCTGTTTTGT.